This paragraph reports one TCR beta chain. These data come from a study of long-term antiretroviral therapy in people with HIV. Study background: There is a gap of about a decade between the earliest samples and the later 2015 immediate-ART recommendation.

From each donor, at least one pre-ART PBMC sample and at least two post-ART PBMC samples were obtained. Germline values: CDR1 LNHDA, CDR2 SQIVND (reference sequence). The V gene end was trimmed by 5 bases and the J gene end by 0 bases; junction bases not matched to a gene: 6. The CDR3 length is 15 residues. It was version v3.0 of the immunoSEQ assay that was run at survey level. The protocol was immunoSEQ multiplex PCR, while the TCRdb copy is restricted to in-frame clones and leaves out a portion. The sample holds around 30,000 clones, roughly 85% seen once. Here the sequenced sample was unsorted PBMCs, taken around 3.3 years after starting antiretroviral therapy. The chain uses TRBV19 and TRBJ2-7; 8 positions agree with TRBD1. The TCR comes from a man aged 18 to 30 with HIV. Here the CDR3 DNA reads TGTGCCAGTAGTCCGCGGGACAGGCCCTCCTACGAGCAGTACTTC. It encodes CASSPRDRPSYEQYF.